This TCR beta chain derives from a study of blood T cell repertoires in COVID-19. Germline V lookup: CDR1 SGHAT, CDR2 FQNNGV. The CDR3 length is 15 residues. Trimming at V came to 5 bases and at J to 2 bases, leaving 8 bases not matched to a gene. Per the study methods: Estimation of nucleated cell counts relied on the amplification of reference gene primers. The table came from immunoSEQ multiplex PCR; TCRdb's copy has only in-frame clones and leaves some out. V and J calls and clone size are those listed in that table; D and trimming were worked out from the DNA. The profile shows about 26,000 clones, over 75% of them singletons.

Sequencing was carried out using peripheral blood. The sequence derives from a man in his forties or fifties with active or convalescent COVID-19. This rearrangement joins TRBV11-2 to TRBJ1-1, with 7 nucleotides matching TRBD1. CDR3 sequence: CASSTWGQINTEAFF. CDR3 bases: TGTGCCAGCAGCACGTGGGGACAGATCAACACTGAAGCTTTCTTT.